The 10 T cell receptor beta chains presented below share a single source sample, sequenced in a study of spatial heterogeneity in lung cancer. Study conclusions and caveats: How many expanded intratumoral alpha and beta TCRs were present tracked the tumor mutation count, which was a count of nonsynonymous mutations.

Time point specified: sample taken at primary tumor resection. No antigen has been assigned to these receptors. TCRdb redid the calling of the 5' RACE reads with MiXCR, one entry per CDR3 protein. Among about 30,000 distinct CDR3 sequences listed, under 8.5% were seen once. The source was lung tumor tissue, collected at surgery. These receptors were taken from a male donor with early-stage non-small cell lung cancer.

Note on this clonotype: The CDR3 does not close with the conserved phenylalanine or tryptophan, likely indicating a read error. The V gene is TRBV6-2 or TRBV6-3, the J gene TRBJ2-5; 8 nucleotides agree with TRBD1. V lost 6 bases and J lost 6; bases outside the gene matches: 3. Looked up from germline, CDR1 is MNHEY and CDR2 is SVGEGT. This CDR3 is 12 amino acids long. The CDR3 DNA reads TGTGCCAGCAGCGGACAGGGAAAGACCCAGTACTAC. Its translation is CASSGQGKTQYY.

This clonotype showed up many times. The genes are TRBV28 and TRBJ1-5; D might be TRBD1 (6 bases). The CDR3 length is 12 residues. The V and J ends lost 11 bases and 3 bases respectively, with 11 bases between them. The germline V gene encodes CDR1 MDHEN and CDR2 SYDVKM. DNA for the CDR3: TGTGCCGGCGGGGGGGCCAATCAGCCCCAGCATTTT. Translated: CAGGGANQPQHF. Full variable domain (missing parts from reference TRBV28 and TRBJ1-5): DVKVTQSSRYLVKRTGEKVFLECVQDMDHENMFWYRQDPGLGLRLIYFSYDVKMKEKGDIPEGYSVSREKKERFSLILESASTNQTSMYLCAGGGANQPQHFGDGTRLSIL.

This clonotype was picked up many times. The V and J genes are TRBV7-2 and TRBJ2-1; unclear D gene. The CDR3 sequence is 13 residues long. Germline assignment: CDR1 SGHTA and CDR2 FQGNSA. V lost 4 bases and J lost 1, with 5 bases in between. The CDR3 sequence: CASSSQSYNEQFF. CDR3 sequence (DNA): TGTGCCAGCAGCTCCCAATCCTACAATGAGCAGTTCTTC. The variable domain in full, completed from reference TRBV7-2 and TRBJ2-1, reads GAGVSQSPSNKVTEKGKDVELRCDPISGHTALYWYRQSLGQGLEFLIYFQGNSAPDKSGLPSDRFSAERTGGSVSTLTIQRTQQEDSAVYLCASSSQSYNEQFFGPGTRLTVL.

This clonotype was observed at least ten times. The V gene is TRBV6-1, the J gene TRBJ1-5; D unresolved. The CDR3 consists of 16 residues. Trimming removed 1 base at V and 4 bases at J, with 14 bases between. Germline V gene lookup returns CDR1 MNHNS and CDR2 SASEGT. CDR3: CASSEVGQFSNQPQHF. CDR3 bases: TGTGCCAGCAGTGAAGTAGGGCAGTTCTCGAATCAGCCCCAGCATTTT.

This clonotype is medium-sized in the sample. V is TRBV7-2 and J is TRBJ2-3, with D possibly matching TRBD2 (7 bases). Germline CDR1 and CDR2: SGHTA and FQGNSA. The CDR3 contains 13 residues. With 8 bases removed from V and 6 bases from J, the gap between germline ends came to 15 bases. The CDR3 sequence: CASSTGGLDTQYF. Here the CDR3 DNA reads TGTGCCAGCTCGACGGGGGGCCTGGATACGCAGTATTTT.

About this clonotype: At one end, the junction sequence differs from germline, possibly due to a read error. As DNA, the CDR3 is TGTGCCATCGGTGAGCGCCCGGGCTACGAGCAGTACTTC. Protein sequence: CAIGERPGYEQYF. J is TRBJ2-7 and V is TRBV10-3, with D uncertain. The germline V gene encodes CDR1 ENHRY and CDR2 SYGVKD. The CDR3 loop spans 13 amino acids.

V gene TRBV7-2 combines with J gene TRBJ2-5, with 9 nucleotides matching TRBD2. Germline CDR1 reads SGHTA; CDR2 reads FQGNSA. The CDR3 is 14 amino acids. The junction had 8 bases not matched to a gene; V was cut back by 5 bases and J by 7 bases. The CDR3 DNA reads as TGTGCCAGCAGCCCCGGGACTAGCAGCGGGACCCAGTACTTC. Protein product: CASSPGTSSGTQYF.

V usage is TRBV5-1 and J usage is TRBJ2-3, with D possibly TRBD2 on 5 matching bases. The CDR3 length is 14 residues. In germline, CDR1 is SGHRS, CDR2 YFSETQ. The germline V and J ends were trimmed by 4 bases and 2 bases, with 11 bases remaining between them. CDR3 coding DNA: TGCGCCAGCAGCCCCACGGGGTCCACAGATACGCAGTATTTT. It is translated as CASSPTGSTDTQYF.

This clonotype was seen at least ten times. This chain joins TRBV3-1 and TRBJ2-1; 9 positions match TRBD1. Germline lookup yields CDR1 LGHDT and CDR2 YNNKEL (reference sequence). J gave up 13 bases and V 2 bases, and 6 bases lay outside the gene matches. The CDR3 is made up of 13 amino acids. For the CDR3, the DNA is TGTGCCAGCAGCCAACTAGGACAGGGGCAACAGTTCTTC. Translated, it gives CASSQLGQGQQFF.

This clonotype was seen repeatedly, ten times or more. The chain links TRBV4-3 to TRBJ2-4; 7 bases align to TRBD2. This CDR3 contains 17 residues. Germline trimming cut 1 base from V and 4 bases from J; bases unmatched to any gene: 10. Germline V gives CDR1 LGHNA, CDR2 YSLEER. The CDR3 loop reads CASSQAGGASGKNIQYF. The CDR3 DNA reads TGCGCCAGCAGCCAAGCGGGGGGAGCTAGCGGTAAAAACATTCAGTACTTC.